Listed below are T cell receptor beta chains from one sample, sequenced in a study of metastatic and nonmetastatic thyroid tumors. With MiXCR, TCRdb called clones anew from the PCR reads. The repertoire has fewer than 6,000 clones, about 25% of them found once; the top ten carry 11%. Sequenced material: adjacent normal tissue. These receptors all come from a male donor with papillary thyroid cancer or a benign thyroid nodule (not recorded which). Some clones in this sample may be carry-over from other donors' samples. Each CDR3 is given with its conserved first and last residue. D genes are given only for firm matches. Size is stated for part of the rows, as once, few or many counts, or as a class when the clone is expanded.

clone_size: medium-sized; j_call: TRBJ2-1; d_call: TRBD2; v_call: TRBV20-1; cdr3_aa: CSAPGGVNEQFF; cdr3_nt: TGCAGTGCTCCGGGAGGGGTGAATGAGCAGTTCTTC
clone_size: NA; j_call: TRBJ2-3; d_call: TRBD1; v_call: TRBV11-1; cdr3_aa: CASSLRTGGATDTQYF; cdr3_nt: TGTGCCAGCAGCTTACGGACAGGGGGCGCCACAGATACGCAGTATTTT
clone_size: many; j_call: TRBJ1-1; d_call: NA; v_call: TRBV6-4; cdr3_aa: CASSEDGGTEAFF; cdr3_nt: TGTGCCAGCAGTGAAGACGGCGGGACTGAAGCTTTCTTT
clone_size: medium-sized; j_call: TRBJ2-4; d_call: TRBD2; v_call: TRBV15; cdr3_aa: CATSKGEGRNIQYF; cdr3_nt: TGTGCCACCTCCAAAGGGGAGGGTCGGAACATTCAGTACTTC
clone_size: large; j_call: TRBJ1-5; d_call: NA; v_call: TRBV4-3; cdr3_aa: CASSQRAGQPQHF; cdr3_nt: TGCGCCAGCAGTCAAAGAGCGGGACAGCCCCAGCATTTT
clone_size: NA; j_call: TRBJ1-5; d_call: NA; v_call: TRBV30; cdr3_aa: CAWSSGGGQPQHF; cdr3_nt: TGTGCCTGGAGTTCGGGGGGAGGTCAGCCCCAGCATTTT
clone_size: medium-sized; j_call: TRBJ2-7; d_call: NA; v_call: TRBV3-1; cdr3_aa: CASSHPGGFYEQYF; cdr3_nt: TGTGCCAGCAGCCATCCCGGGGGTTTCTACGAGCAGTACTTC
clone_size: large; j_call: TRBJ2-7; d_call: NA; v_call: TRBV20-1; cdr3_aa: CSAKQGAGGSYEQYF; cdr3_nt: TGCAGTGCTAAACAGGGGGCGGGAGGCTCCTACGAGCAGTACTTC
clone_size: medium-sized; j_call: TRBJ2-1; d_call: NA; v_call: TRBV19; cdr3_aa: CASSIAGTTNEQFF; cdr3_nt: TGTGCCAGTAGTATAGCCGGGACGACCAATGAGCAGTTCTTC
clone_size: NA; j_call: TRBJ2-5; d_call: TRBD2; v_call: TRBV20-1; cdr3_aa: CSPDGPSGQETQYF; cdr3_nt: TGCAGCCCCGACGGTCCTAGCGGCCAAGAGACCCAGTACTTC
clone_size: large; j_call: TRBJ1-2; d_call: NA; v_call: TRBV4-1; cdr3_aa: CASSPPDNYGYTF; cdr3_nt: TGCGCCAGCAGCCCTCCGGATAACTATGGCTACACCTTC
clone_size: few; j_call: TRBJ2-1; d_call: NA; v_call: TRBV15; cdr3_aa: CATSRDVDAEQFF; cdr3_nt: TGTGCCACCAGCAGAGATGTCGACGCTGAGCAGTTCTTC
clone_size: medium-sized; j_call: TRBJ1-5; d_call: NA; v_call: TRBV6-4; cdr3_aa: CASSPGTPRIQPQHF; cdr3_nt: TGTGCCAGCAGCCCCGGGACACCGAGGATCCAGCCCCAGCATTTT
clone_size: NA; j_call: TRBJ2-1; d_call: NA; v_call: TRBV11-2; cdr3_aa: CASSFESLAFNEQFF; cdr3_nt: TGTGCCAGCAGCTTCGAGTCCCTAGCGTTCAATGAGCAGTTCTTC
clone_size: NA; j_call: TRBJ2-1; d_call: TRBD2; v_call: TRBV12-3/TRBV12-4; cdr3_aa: CASSPGTSRLYEQFF; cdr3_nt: TGTGCCAGCAGTCCCGGGACTAGTAGGCTCTATGAGCAGTTCTTC
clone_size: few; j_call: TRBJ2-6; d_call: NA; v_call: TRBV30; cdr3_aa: CAWSDVGGWGANVLTF; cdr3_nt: TGTGCCTGGAGTGACGTGGGGGGATGGGGGGCCAACGTCCTGACTTTC
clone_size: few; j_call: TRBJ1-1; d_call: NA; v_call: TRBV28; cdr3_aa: CASSSLENTEAFF; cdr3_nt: TGTGCCAGCAGTTCGTTGGAGAACACTGAAGCTTTCTTT
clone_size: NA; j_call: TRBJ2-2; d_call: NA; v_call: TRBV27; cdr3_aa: CASSWGSGELFF; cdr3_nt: TGTGCCAGCAGTTGGGGCTCCGGGGAGCTGTTTTTT
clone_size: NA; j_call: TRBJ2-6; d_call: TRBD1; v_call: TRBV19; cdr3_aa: CASSSGQAVWYGANVLTF; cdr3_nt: TGTGCCAGTAGTTCGGGACAGGCCGTTTGGTATGGGGCCAACGTCCTGACTTTC
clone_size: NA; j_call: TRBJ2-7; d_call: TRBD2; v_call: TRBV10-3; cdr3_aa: CASGLANEQYF; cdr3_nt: TGTGCGTCGGGACTAGCTAACGAGCAGTACTTC
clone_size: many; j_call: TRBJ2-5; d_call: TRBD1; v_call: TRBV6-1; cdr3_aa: CASMGQGNKETQYF; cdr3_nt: TGTGCCAGCATGGGACAGGGTAACAAAGAGACCCAGTACTTC
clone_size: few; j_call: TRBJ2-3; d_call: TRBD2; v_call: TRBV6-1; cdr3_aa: CASRISGSTDTQYF; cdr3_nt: TGTGCCAGCAGGATTAGCGGGTCCACAGATACGCAGTATTTT
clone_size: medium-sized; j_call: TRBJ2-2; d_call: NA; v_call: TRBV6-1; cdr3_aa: CASSRGQWNTGELFF; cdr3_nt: TGTGCCAGCAGTCGGGGACAATGGAACACCGGGGAGCTGTTTTTT
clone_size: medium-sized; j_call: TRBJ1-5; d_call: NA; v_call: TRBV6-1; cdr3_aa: CASSVYDGGDQPQHF; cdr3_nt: TGTGCCAGCAGTGTCTACGACGGGGGGGATCAGCCCCAGCATTTT
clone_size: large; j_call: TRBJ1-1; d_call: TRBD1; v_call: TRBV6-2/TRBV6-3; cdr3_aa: CASSKQGYTEAFF; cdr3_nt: TGTGCCAGCAGTAAACAGGGGTACACTGAAGCTTTCTTT
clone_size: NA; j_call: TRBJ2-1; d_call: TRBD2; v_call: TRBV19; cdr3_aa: CASSVEGREGNEQFF; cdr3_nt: TGTGCCAGTAGTGTCGAAGGCAGGGAGGGCAATGAGCAGTTCTTC
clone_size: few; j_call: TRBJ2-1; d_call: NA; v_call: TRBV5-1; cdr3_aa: CASSLEGMSTNEQFF; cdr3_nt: TGCGCCAGCAGCTTGGAGGGTATGTCTACCAATGAGCAGTTCTTC
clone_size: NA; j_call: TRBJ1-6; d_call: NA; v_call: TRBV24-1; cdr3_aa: CASQGSSYNPPLHF; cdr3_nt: TGTGCCAGCCAAGGTAGCTCCTACAATCCACCCCTCCACTTT
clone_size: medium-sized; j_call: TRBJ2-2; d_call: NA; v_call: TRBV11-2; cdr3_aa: CASSRSGTGELFF; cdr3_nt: TGTGCCAGCAGCCGCAGCGGAACCGGGGAGCTGTTTTTT
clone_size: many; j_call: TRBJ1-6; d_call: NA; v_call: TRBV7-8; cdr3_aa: CASSLVGQNSPLHF; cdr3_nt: TGTGCCAGCAGCTTGGTCGGTCAAAATTCACCCCTCCACTTT
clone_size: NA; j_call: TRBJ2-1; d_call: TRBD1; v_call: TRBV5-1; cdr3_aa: CASTGQGAHNEQFF; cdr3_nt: TGCGCCAGCACTGGACAGGGGGCCCACAATGAGCAGTTCTTC
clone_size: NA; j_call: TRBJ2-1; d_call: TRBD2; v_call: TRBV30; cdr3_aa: CAWGTSGLNEQFF; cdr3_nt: TGTGCCTGGGGGACTAGCGGACTCAATGAGCAGTTCTTC
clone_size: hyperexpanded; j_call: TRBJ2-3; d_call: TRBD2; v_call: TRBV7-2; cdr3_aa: CASSLGLAGGRSTDTQYF; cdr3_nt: TGTGCCAGCAGCTTAGGGCTAGCGGGAGGGCGGAGCACAGATACGCAGTATTTT
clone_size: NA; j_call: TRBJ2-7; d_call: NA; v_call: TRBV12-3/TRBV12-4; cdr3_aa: CASSPTAEQYF; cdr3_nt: TGTGCCAGCAGCCCCACGGCGGAGCAGTACTTC
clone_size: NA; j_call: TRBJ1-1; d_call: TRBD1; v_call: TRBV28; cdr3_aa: CASRYQTTGGRTEAFF; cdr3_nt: TGTGCCAGCAGGTATCAGACGACAGGGGGCAGAACTGAAGCTTTCTTT
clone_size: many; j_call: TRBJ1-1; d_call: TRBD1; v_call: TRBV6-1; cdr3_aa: CASGSLGQGARTEAFF; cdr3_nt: TGTGCCAGCGGATCCTTAGGACAGGGGGCGCGTACTGAAGCTTTCTTT
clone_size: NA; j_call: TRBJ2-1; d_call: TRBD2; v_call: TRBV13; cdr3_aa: CASSLGTSGTYNEQFF; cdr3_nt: TGTGCCAGCAGCTTAGGGACTAGCGGCACTTACAATGAGCAGTTCTTC
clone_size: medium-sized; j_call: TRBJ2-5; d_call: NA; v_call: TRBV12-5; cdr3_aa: CASGPSTETQYF; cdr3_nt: TGTGCTAGTGGTCCATCGACCGAGACCCAGTACTTC
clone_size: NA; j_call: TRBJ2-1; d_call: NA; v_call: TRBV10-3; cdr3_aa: CAISESSDEQFF; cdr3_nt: TGTGCCATCAGTGAGTCGTCCGATGAGCAGTTCTTC
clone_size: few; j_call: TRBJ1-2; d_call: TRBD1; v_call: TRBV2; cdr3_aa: CASSEVDRKLYGYTF; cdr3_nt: TGTGCCAGCAGTGAAGTGGACAGGAAACTCTATGGCTACACCTTC
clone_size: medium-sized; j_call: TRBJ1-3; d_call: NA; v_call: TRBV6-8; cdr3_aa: CASSSGWTSAIYF; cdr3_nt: TGTGCCAGCAGTTCCGGCTGGACAAGCGCCATATATTTT
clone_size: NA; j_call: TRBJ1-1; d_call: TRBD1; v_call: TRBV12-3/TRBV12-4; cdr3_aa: CASRLGGGEAFF; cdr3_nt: TGTGCCAGCAGATTGGGAGGGGGCGAAGCTTTCTTT
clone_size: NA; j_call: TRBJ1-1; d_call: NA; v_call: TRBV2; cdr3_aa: CASMRTQNTEDFF; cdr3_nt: TGTGCCAGCATGCGGACACAGAACACTGAAGATTTCTTT
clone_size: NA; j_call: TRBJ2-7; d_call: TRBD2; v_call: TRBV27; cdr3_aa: CASSPLAGAYEQYF; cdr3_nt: TGTGCCAGCAGCCCGCTAGCGGGAGCTTATGAGCAGTACTTC
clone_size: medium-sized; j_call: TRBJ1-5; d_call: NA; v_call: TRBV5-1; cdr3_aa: CASSPTAGNQPQHF; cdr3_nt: TGCGCCAGCAGCCCGACGGCAGGCAATCAGCCCCAGCATTTT
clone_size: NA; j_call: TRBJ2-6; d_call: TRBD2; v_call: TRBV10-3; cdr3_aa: CATAGGSSGANVLTF; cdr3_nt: TGTGCCACCGCGGGGGGGAGCTCTGGGGCCAACGTCCTGACTTTC
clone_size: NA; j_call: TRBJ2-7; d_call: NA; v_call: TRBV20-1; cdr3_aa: CSATKSGLPEGYEQYF; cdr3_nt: TGCAGTGCGACCAAATCGGGACTCCCGGAGGGCTACGAGCAGTACTTC
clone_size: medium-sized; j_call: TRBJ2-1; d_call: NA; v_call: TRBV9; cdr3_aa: CASSGRYNEQFF; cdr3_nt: TGTGCCAGCAGCGGACGATACAATGAGCAGTTCTTC
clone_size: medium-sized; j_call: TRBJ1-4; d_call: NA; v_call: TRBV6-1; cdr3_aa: CASSTSGRQNEKLFF; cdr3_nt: TGTGCCAGCAGTACCTCGGGACGCCAAAATGAAAAACTGTTTTTT
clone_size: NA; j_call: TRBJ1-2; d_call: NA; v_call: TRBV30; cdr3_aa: CAWSEGRGSAGYTF; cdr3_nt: TGTGCCTGGAGCGAGGGCAGGGGATCGGCTGGCTACACCTTC
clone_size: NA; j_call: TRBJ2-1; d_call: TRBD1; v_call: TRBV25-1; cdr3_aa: CASRGGQGQFF; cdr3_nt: TGTGCCAGCAGGGGAGGACAGGGCCAGTTCTTC
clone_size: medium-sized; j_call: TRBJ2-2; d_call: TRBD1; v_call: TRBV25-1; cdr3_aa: CASSEWWDRGTGELFF; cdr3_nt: TGTGCCAGCAGTGAATGGTGGGACAGGGGTACCGGGGAGCTGTTTTTT
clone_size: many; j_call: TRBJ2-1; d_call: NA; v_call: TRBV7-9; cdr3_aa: CASSLGQIYNEQFF; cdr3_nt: TGTGCCAGCAGCTTAGGACAGATTTACAATGAGCAGTTCTTC
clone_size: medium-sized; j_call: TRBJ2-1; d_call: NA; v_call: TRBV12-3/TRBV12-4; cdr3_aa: CASSLTTSGVNNEQFF; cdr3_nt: TGTGCCAGCAGTTTGACTACCTCGGGAGTAAACAATGAGCAGTTCTTC
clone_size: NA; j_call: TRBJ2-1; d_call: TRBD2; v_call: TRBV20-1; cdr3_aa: CSARGTSGRSEQFF; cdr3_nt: TGCAGTGCTAGAGGGACTAGCGGGAGAAGCGAGCAGTTCTTC